The next 18 T cell receptor beta chains were all read from a single sample in a study of T-cell memory formation after mild COVID-19. Via MiXCR, TCRdb re-called the 5' RACE reads, giving one row per CDR3 protein. The sample has a few hundred thousand distinct CDR3 sequences; roughly 19% are singletons. Source material: PBMCs or a T cell subset sorted from them (not recorded which). These receptors were obtained from a man between 18 and 35 years old who had mild COVID-19 (a few samples of this study predate the infection). Cell type and time point are not known.

In this sample, this clonotype turned up a few times. V gene TRBV7-9 combines with J gene TRBJ1-1; the D is unclear. The CDR3 is 11 amino acids. Germline V gene lookup returns CDR1 SEHNR and CDR2 FQNEAQ (reference sequence). V was trimmed by 5 bases and J by 6 bases, leaving 7 bases between them. The CDR3 DNA reads as TGTGCCAGCAGCCCCCCGGCTGAAGCTTTCTTT. It encodes CASSPPAEAFF.

This clonotype occurred many times. V gene TRBV10-3 combines with J gene TRBJ2-1; 8 nucleotides line up with TRBD1. The CDR3 has 12 amino acids. Germline CDR1 and CDR2: ENHRY and SYGVKD. Germline trimming cut 8 bases from V and 4 bases from J; bases unmatched to any gene: 1. CDR3 region: CAIGTGYNEQFF. CDR3 bases: TGTGCCATCGGGACAGGTTACAATGAGCAGTTCTTC.

In this sample, this clonotype turned up a few times. This chain links TRBV12-3 or TRBV12-4 with TRBJ1-5; no firm D call. The ends were cut back, 7 bases at V and 7 bases at J, with 17 bases in the middle. The CDR3 covers 14 residues. CDR3 bases: TGTGCCAGCACTCCCGGTCCCGGCGGGCAGCCCCAGCATTTT. Its protein is CASTPGPGGQPQHF.

This clonotype was seen more than once but under ten times. The chain recombines TRBV7-8 with TRBJ2-3; D is unresolved. Trimming took 4 bases from V and 5 from J, leaving 19 bases between them. The germline V gene has CDR1 SGHVS and CDR2 FQNEAQ. The CDR3 spans 16 residues. CDR3 bases: TGTGCCAGCAGCTCCTCCAGTTGGGGATTGGGAGATACGCAGTATTTT. Translation gives CASSSSSWGLGDTQYF.

This clonotype appeared a few times. The chain uses TRBV5-1 and TRBJ2-1; 8 nucleotides match TRBD2. V shed 0 bases and J 0 bases; nucleotides not matched to a gene: 2. Per the germline V gene, CDR1 is SGHRS and CDR2 is YFSETQ. The CDR3 runs 16 residues. In DNA, the CDR3 is TGCGCCAGCAGCTTGGCCGGGGGGGCCTCCTACAATGAGCAGTTCTTC. Translating gives CASSLAGGASYNEQFF.

This clonotype was recorded many times. The chain is built from TRBV5-1 and TRBJ2-2; D is possibly TRBD2 (7 bases). Per germline, CDR1 SGHRS and CDR2 YFSETQ. This CDR3 is 15 amino acids long. Trimming left V 3 bases short and J 4 bases short, with 13 bases between. Here the CDR3 reads CASSSRGASTGELFF. The CDR3 region has the DNA TGCGCCAGCAGCTCACGGGGGGCGTCCACCGGGGAGCTGTTTTTT.

The chain joins TRBV20-1 to TRBJ2-5; D could derive from TRBD1 or TRBD2 (5 bases each). Germline-derived CDR1 and CDR2 are DFQATT and SNEGSKA (reference sequence). The CDR3 contains 12 residues. The germline V and J ends were trimmed by 6 bases and 5 bases, with 13 bases remaining between them. The CDR3 loop is CSAGPSGETQYF. The CDR3 nucleotides are TGCAGTGCGGGACCCTCGGGGGAGACCCAGTACTTC.

A few counts support this clonotype. The chain recombines TRBV10-3 with TRBJ1-3, with a tentative D call TRBD1 (6 bases). The CDR3 spans 16 residues. V lost 3 bases to trimming and J lost 0 bases, with 12 bases between them. Per the germline V gene, CDR1 is ENHRY and CDR2 is SYGVKD. The CDR3 bases are TGTGCCATCAGTGAACCGGACAGTAACTCTGGAAACACCATATATTTT. Amino acids: CAISEPDSNSGNTIYF.

This clonotype was counted ten times or more. The chain joins TRBV28 to TRBJ2-4; 9 bases match TRBD1. Germline V CDR1 and CDR2: MDHEN, SYDVKM. V lost 3 bases to trimming and J lost 5 bases; unmatched junction nucleotides: 14. The CDR3 is 18 residues long. CDR3 region: CASSFLVATDRGENIQYF. In nucleotides, the CDR3 is TGTGCCAGCAGTTTTTTAGTGGCAACGGACAGGGGCGAAAACATTCAGTACTTC.

The chain joins TRBV7-2 to TRBJ1-2, with TRBD1 identical over 7 bases. This CDR3 contains 14 residues. Germline V CDR1 and CDR2: SGHTA, FQGNSA. Losses at the gene ends were 5 bases for V and 4 bases for J; bases not matched to a gene: 7. The CDR3 DNA follows: TGTGCCAGCAGCCCAGAAAAGGGGGCCTATGGCTACACCTTC. It translates to CASSPEKGAYGYTF.

This clonotype appeared a few times. The chain joins TRBV3-1 to TRBJ2-3; perhaps TRBD1 as D (7 bases). Per germline, CDR1 LGHDT and CDR2 YNNKEL (reference sequence). The CDR3 covers 13 residues. Trimming stripped 4 bases from V and 6 bases from J, with 11 bases between. The CDR3 reads CASSLRGEDTQYF. CDR3 bases: TGTGCCAGCAGCCTCAGGGGGGAGGATACGCAGTATTTT.

This clonotype was seen more than once but under ten times. The genes are TRBV20-1 and TRBJ2-7; perhaps TRBD2 as D (5 bases). V lost 5 bases and J lost 3, with 17 bases in between. The CDR3 loop spans 14 amino acids. Germline loops: CDR1 DFQATT, CDR2 SNEGSKA (reference sequence). As DNA, the CDR3 is TGCAGTGCTCTGGGAGAGGGCCGGGACTACGAGCAGTACTTC. This gives the protein CSALGEGRDYEQYF.

This clonotype has only a few counts. This sequence joins TRBV24-1 and TRBJ2-3, with TRBD1 matching over 7 bases. This CDR3 region has 16 residues. Germline V gene lookup returns CDR1 KGHDR and CDR2 SFDVKD. V was clipped by 4 bases and J by 4 bases; unmatched bases: 10. Written as DNA, the CDR3 is TGTGCCACCAGTGACCAAACGACAGGGCACCCAGATACGCAGTATTTT. Protein product: CATSDQTTGHPDTQYF.

V usage is TRBV29-1 and J usage is TRBJ1-3; D may be TRBD1 (6 bases). The CDR3 totals 12 residues. Between the trimmed V and J ends, which lost 8 bases and 2 bases, there was a span of 10 bases. Germline CDR1 SQVTM, CDR2 ANQGSEA. This CDR3 reads CSITGPGNTIYF. CDR3 DNA sequence: TGCAGCATAACAGGGCCTGGAAACACCATATATTTT.

The V and J genes are TRBV12-3 or TRBV12-4 and TRBJ2-1; D is possibly TRBD1 or TRBD2 (6 bases each). CDR3 length: 15 amino acids. Between the trimmed V and J ends, which lost 2 bases and 5 bases, there was a span of 13 bases. The chain's CDR3 is CASSLMGGLDNEQFF. CDR3 nucleotides: TGTGCCAGCAGTTTAATGGGGGGCCTCGACAATGAGCAGTTCTTC.

The CDR3 DNA reads as TGTGCCAGCAGCATTCTAGCTTCCCAAGAGACCCAGTACTTC. Its translation: CASSILASQETQYF. V and J are TRBV7-9 and TRBJ2-5, with D maybe TRBD2 (5 bases). V lost 5 bases and J 1 base, leaving 11 bases between the germline ends. The germline CDR1 and CDR2 sequences are SEHNR and FQNEAQ (reference sequence). The CDR3 is 14 residues long.

This clonotype has more than one count but fewer than ten. The rearrangement uses TRBV27 and TRBJ1-5, with 9 bases matching TRBD1. Germline-derived CDR1 and CDR2 are MNHEY and SMNVEV (reference sequence). This CDR3 is 14 amino acids long. The V and J ends lost 5 bases and 9 bases, in that order; junction bases with no gene match: 8. The CDR3 coding sequence is TGTGCCAGCAGTCCCGGACAGGGGCACGGGCCCCAGCATTTT. Protein product: CASSPGQGHGPQHF.

This clonotype showed up just a few times. V and J are TRBV7-3 and TRBJ1-5, with TRBD1 matching 12 bases. Trimming removed 5 bases from V and 4 bases from J; junction bases left unmatched: 12. Germline CDR1 SGHTA, CDR2 FQGTGA. This CDR3 region has 18 residues. This CDR3 is CASSQGRWDRGRNQPQHF. CDR3 bases: TGTGCCAGCAGCCAAGGGAGGTGGGACAGGGGGCGGAATCAGCCCCAGCATTTT.